This passage covers 16 T cell receptor beta chains from one sample sequenced in a study of PD-1 blockade in classical Hodgkin lymphoma. Regarding time point: newly diagnosed, previously untreated cHL patient sample. This table comes from immunoSEQ multiplex PCR, and its TCRdb copy is limited to in-frame clones, with some not included. There are roughly 68,000 clones in the sample; approximately 93% occur only once, and about 2.8% lies in the top ten. Sequencing was carried out using peripheral blood mononuclear cells (PBMCs). These TCRs come from a human donor with classical Hodgkin lymphoma.

This rearrangement joins TRBV11-3 to TRBJ2-2, with TRBD1 as a possible D gene (5 bases). The V gene lost 3 bases and the J gene lost 5 bases, with 7 bases spanning the gap. In germline, CDR1 is SGHNT, CDR2 YENEEA. CDR3 length equals 13 residues. CDR3 sequence (DNA): TGTGCCAGCAGCTTTAGACAGACCGGGGAGCTGTTTTTT. Protein product: CASSFRQTGELFF. Full variable domain (rest looked up from reference TRBV11-3 and TRBJ2-2): EAGVVQSPRYKIIEKKQPVAFWCNPISGHNTLYWYLQNLGQGPELLIRYENEEAVDDSQLPKDRFSAERLKGVDSTLKIQPAELGDSAVYLCASSFRQTGELFFGEGSRLTVL.

This clone was observed once. V gene TRBV6-6 combines with J gene TRBJ1-2, with TRBD1 as a possible D gene (5 bases). Germline CDR1 is MNHNY and CDR2 is SVGAGI (reference sequence). The V end was cut by 4 bases, the J end by 12 bases, with 12 bases between. The CDR3 runs to 11 residues. The CDR3 coding sequence is TGTGCCAGCAGTTCCGGGGCAGCTGACACCTTC. Translation gives CASSSGAADTF.

The chain couples TRBV5-1 to TRBJ2-3; D not resolved. V shed 1 base and J shed 1 base, with 7 bases lying between them. CDR3 length: 14 amino acids. The germline V gene has CDR1 SGHRS and CDR2 YFSETQ. In DNA, the CDR3 is TGCGCCAGCAGCTTGACCCGGCGCACAGATACGCAGTATTTT. This encodes CASSLTRRTDTQYF.

The J gene is TRBJ1-5, the V gene TRBV27; D uncertain. Trimming cost V 7 bases and J 0 bases, with 13 bases left between them. Germline V CDR1 and CDR2: MNHEY, SMNVEV (reference sequence). The CDR3 totals 15 residues. The CDR3 DNA reads TGTGCCAGCATAGTAGGGCCCCGTAGCAATCAGCCCCAGCATTTT. Its translation: CASIVGPRSNQPQHF.

The chain links TRBV5-1 to TRBJ1-5, with TRBD1 matching 8 bases. The CDR3 sequence is 15 residues long. Per germline, CDR1 SGHRS and CDR2 YFSETQ. The J segment lost 1 base and the V segment lost 3 bases, leaving 3 bases of the junction unmatched. The CDR3 DNA sequence: TGCGCCAGCAGCTGGACAGGGAAGAGCAATCAGCCCCAGCATTTT. As protein: CASSWTGKSNQPQHF.

The chain is built from TRBV7-7 and TRBJ2-5; TRBD2 agrees at 10 bases. J gave up 2 bases and V 3 bases, and 3 bases lay outside the gene matches. CDR1 is SSHAT and CDR2 is FNYEAQ in the germline V gene (reference sequence). This CDR3 region has 15 residues. The CDR3 region has the DNA TGTGCCAGCAGCTTTGTAGCGGGAGGTCAAGAGACCCAGTACTTC. Protein: CASSFVAGGQETQYF.

The rearrangement links TRBV5-1 to TRBJ1-2, with D possibly matching TRBD1 (6 bases). Germline CDR1 is SGHRS and CDR2 is YFSETQ. V shed 5 bases and J shed 4 bases, with 12 bases lying between them. The CDR3 totals 13 residues. The CDR3 DNA follows: TGCGCCAGCAGTTACGACAGGTCCTATGGCTACACCTTC. Translating it yields CASSYDRSYGYTF.

This clone was seen once. The gene calls are TRBV5-1 and TRBJ2-1, with D tentatively TRBD1 or TRBD2 (6 bases each). The V gene lost 4 bases and the J gene lost 6 bases, with 14 bases spanning the gap. The V gene's germline CDR1 is SGHRS and CDR2 YFSETQ. The CDR3 loop spans 14 amino acids. For the CDR3, the DNA is TGCGCCAGCAGCCCAAGGGGGGCTGGCAATGAGCAGTTCTTC. It is translated as CASSPRGAGNEQFF.

V usage is TRBV28 and J usage is TRBJ2-7; TRBD1 agrees at 10 bases. Per the germline V gene, CDR1 is MDHEN and CDR2 is SYDVKM. With V trimmed by 6 bases and J by 2 bases, 7 bases remained unmatched. The CDR3 runs to 15 residues. DNA of the CDR3: TGTGCCAGCAGCTCCCAAGGGACAGGGGCCTACGAGCAGTACTTC. It is translated as CASSSQGTGAYEQYF.

The gene calls are TRBV10-3 and TRBJ1-2, with unresolved D. Germline loops: CDR1 ENHRY, CDR2 SYGVKD. Trimming pared 0 bases from V and 6 bases from J, leaving 5 bases between. This CDR3 is 12 amino acids long. The CDR3, as DNA: TGTGCCATCAGTGAGTCAGAGAATGGCTACACCTTC. Its protein is CAISESENGYTF.

The V and J genes are TRBV28 and TRBJ1-3, with a weak D call TRBD1 (6 bases). Trimming pared 6 bases from V and 5 bases from J, leaving 11 bases between. There are 13 residues in the CDR3. Germline CDR1 MDHEN, CDR2 SYDVKM. The CDR3: CASSWDTRNTIYF. For the CDR3, the DNA is TGTGCCAGCAGCTGGGACACAAGAAACACCATATATTTT.

The V call is TRBV5-1, the J call TRBJ2-1; 8 bases are a match to TRBD2. The CDR3 consists of 14 residues. The trim removed 2 bases at V and 8 bases at J, leaving 6 bases unmatched. The germline gives CDR1 SGHRS, CDR2 YFSETQ. This chain's CDR3 is CASSFMYGRDEQFF. CDR3 nucleotides: TGCGCCAGCAGCTTTATGTACGGGAGGGATGAGCAGTTCTTC. The full variable domain, rest sourced from reference TRBV5-1 and TRBJ2-1, is KAGVTQTPRYLIKTRGQQVTLSCSPISGHRSVSWYQQTPGQGLQFLFEYFSETQRNKGNFPGRFSGRQFSNSRSEMNVSTLELGDSALYLCASSFMYGRDEQFFGPGTRLTVL.

The sample holds many counts of this clone. The chain uses TRBV6-4 and TRBJ2-3, with 8 bases lining up with TRBD2. CDR3 length: 15 amino acids. Germline V gene sequence: CDR1 MRHNA, CDR2 SNTAGT. V was pared by 4 bases and J by 2 bases, with 5 bases of the junction left unmatched. CDR3 bases: TGTGCCAGCAGTGGAGTAGCGGGGTCCACAGATACGCAGTATTTT. It encodes CASSGVAGSTDTQYF.

This clone was detected once. V usage is TRBV18 and J usage is TRBJ1-5; TRBD1 might be the D (5 bases). The V end lost 3 bases, the J end lost 10 bases, and 13 bases lay between the germline ends. This CDR3 spans 13 amino acids. Germline V gene lookup returns CDR1 KGHSH and CDR2 LQKENI. DNA for the CDR3: TGTGCCAGCTCACCGGGGCTGAATGTCCCCCAGCATTTT. Translated: CASSPGLNVPQHF.

The chain joins TRBV15 to TRBJ2-5; D remains ambiguous. The germline V gene has CDR1 LNHNV and CDR2 YYDKDF (reference sequence). V was shortened by 1 base and J by 4 bases, with 13 bases between the two germline ends. This CDR3 contains 15 residues. The CDR3 loop is CATSRGLGKGETQYF. CDR3 DNA sequence: TGTGCCACCAGCAGAGGTCTGGGGAAGGGAGAGACCCAGTACTTC.

The chain uses TRBV7-8 and TRBJ2-2; 7 bases fit TRBD2. J gave up 4 bases and V 2 bases, and 10 bases lay outside the gene matches. Germline loops: CDR1 SGHVS, CDR2 FQNEAQ. There are 17 residues in the CDR3. The CDR3 sequence: CASSLSPGGLGTGELFF. The CDR3 DNA reads TGTGCCAGCAGCTTAAGTCCCGGGGGGTTAGGCACCGGGGAGCTGTTTTTT.